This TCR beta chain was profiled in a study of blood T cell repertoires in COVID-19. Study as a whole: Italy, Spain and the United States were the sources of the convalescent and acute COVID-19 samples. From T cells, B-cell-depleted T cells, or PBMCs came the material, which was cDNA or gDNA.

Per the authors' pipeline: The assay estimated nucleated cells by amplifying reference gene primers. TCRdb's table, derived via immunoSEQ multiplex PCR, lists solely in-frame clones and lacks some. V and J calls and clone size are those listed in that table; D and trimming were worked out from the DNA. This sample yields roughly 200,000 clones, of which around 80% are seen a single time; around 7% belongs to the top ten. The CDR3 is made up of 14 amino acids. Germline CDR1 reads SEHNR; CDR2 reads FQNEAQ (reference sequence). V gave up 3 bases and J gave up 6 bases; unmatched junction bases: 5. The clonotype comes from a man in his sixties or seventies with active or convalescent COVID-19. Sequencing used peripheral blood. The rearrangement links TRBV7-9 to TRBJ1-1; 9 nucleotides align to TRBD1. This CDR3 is CASSFDRGSAEAFF. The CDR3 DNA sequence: TGTGCCAGCAGCTTTGACAGGGGGTCGGCTGAAGCTTTCTTT.